This TCR beta chain comes out of a study of response to subunit inactivated influenza vaccine. The germline V gene encodes CDR1 DFQATT and CDR2 SNEGSKA (reference sequence). Trimming shortened V by 0 bases and J by 4 bases, and 4 bases separated the two germline ends. This CDR3 is 12 amino acids long. TCRdb ran MiXCR on the RT-PCR reads and lists one entry per CDR3 protein. Of a few hundred thousand distinct CDR3 sequences detected, approximately 14% appear once; the ten largest clones hold 11%. Worth noting for this clonotype: Antigen unknown. This may be a read error: a much more frequent sequence differs by one nucleotide.

General study results and limits: The authors proposed limited new T cell recruitment per seasonal influenza vaccination.

This sequence originates from a man in his fifties or sixties who received an inactivated influenza vaccine. The sample consisted of PBMCs from blood, taken 11 to 12 days after vaccination. The chain has TRBV20-1 and TRBJ1-5, with unresolved D. The CDR3 region is CSAREINQPQHF. The CDR3 DNA is TGCAGTGCTAGAGAAATAAATCAGCCCCAGCATTTT.